This TCR beta chain comes out of a study of blood T cell repertoires in COVID-19. Turning to the study itself: COVID-19 samples, acute and convalescent, were from the United States, Italy and Spain. Sample material is recorded as cDNA or gDNA derived from T cells, B-cell-depleted T cells, or PBMCs.

In the original analysis: Estimated nucleated cell counts came from reference gene primer amplification. The protocol was immunoSEQ multiplex PCR, while the TCRdb copy is restricted to in-frame clones and leaves out a portion. V and J calls and clone size are as listed in that table; D and trimming were resolved from the DNA. The sample lists fewer than 300,000 clones; approximately 86% were seen once. There are 14 residues in the CDR3. Germline CDR1 SEHNR, CDR2 FQNEAQ (reference sequence). The V end was cut by 5 bases, the J end by 4 bases, with 12 bases between. This clonotype originated in a man aged 18 to 29 with active or convalescent COVID-19. The sequenced sample consisted of peripheral blood. This chain connects TRBV7-9 to TRBJ2-1, with D tentatively TRBD1 (5 bases). DNA of the CDR3: TGTGCCAGCAGCCACCCACAGGAGTACAATGAGCAGTTCTTC. Residues: CASSHPQEYNEQFF.